These 5 T cell receptor beta chains originate from one sample sequenced in a study of cytomegalovirus exposure and HLA in healthy donors (dated by TCRdb to 2016 to 2017). The library was built by means of the immunoSEQ multiplex PCR assay. For the multiplex PCR, a mixture combining 60 forward primers for TCR Vbeta segments and 13 reverse primers for TCR Jbeta segments was used. TCRdb obtained this table from immuneACCESS and retained in-frame rearrangements with V and J assigned. These tables miss some clones; where compared with another copy, unresolved V genes account for less than half of the shortfall, and the remainder is unexplained. Counted in this sample were some 130,000 clones; 82% of them appeared once. The top ten hold roughly 7.8% of the sample. Input material: PBMCs. All receptors come from a woman in her forties or fifties in good health and CMV-seropositive.

V and J are TRBV11-2 and TRBJ1-5; a weak D match, TRBD1 (6 bases). Germline lookup yields CDR1 SGHAT and CDR2 FQNNGV. V was trimmed by 2 bases and J by 3 bases, leaving 11 bases between them. This CDR3 region has 15 residues. The CDR3 here is CASSLTGYSNQPQHF. CDR3 DNA: TGTGCCAGCAGCTTAACAGGGTACTCCAATCAGCCCCAGCATTTT.

The V gene is TRBV7-3, the J gene TRBJ2-2; possible D gene TRBD1, 6 bases. The CDR3 length is 15 residues. Germline loops: CDR1 SGHTA, CDR2 FQGTGA. Deletions cut 8 bases from V and 5 bases from J, with 18 bases between. CDR3 sequence reads: CASARSGHSTGELFF. CDR3 sequence (DNA): TGTGCCAGCGCCAGATCGGGACACTCGACCGGGGAGCTGTTTTTT.

The chain couples TRBV6-5 to TRBJ2-1, with TRBD2 matching over 7 bases. CDR1 is MNHEY, CDR2 SVGAGI, per germline. With V trimmed by 6 bases and J by 6 bases, 8 bases remained unmatched. The CDR3 runs to 14 residues. The chain's CDR3 is CASRTKLAFNEQFF. In DNA form, the CDR3 reads TGTGCCAGCAGAACTAAACTAGCGTTCAATGAGCAGTTCTTC.

The CDR3 reads CSARLNTEAFF. The CDR3 DNA reads TGCAGTGCTAGGCTAAACACTGAAGCTTTCTTT. The V and J genes are TRBV20-1 and TRBJ1-1; D is uncertain. V gave up 3 bases and J gave up 2 bases, with 4 bases separating them. This CDR3 contains 11 residues. Germline V gene sequence: CDR1 DFQATT, CDR2 SNEGSKA (reference sequence).

This chain links TRBV5-3 with TRBJ2-7; TRBD1 might be the D (6 bases). TRBV5-3 is an open reading frame whose function is uncertain. V gave up 1 base and J gave up 3 bases, with 20 bases separating them. The CDR3 runs 17 residues. The DNA of the CDR3 is TGTGCCAGAAGCTTGCCTAGTTCAGGGGCCCTGATCTACGAGCAGTACTTC. Translation gives CARSLPSSGALIYEQYF.